One sample yielded the 30 T cell receptor beta chains listed below, sequenced in a study of beta chain features in type 1 diabetes. Notes on the study in general: Significant though moderate, a shortening of TCRB CDR3s appeared in all four CD4+ subsets of Type 1 diabetes patients.

These TCRs are of unknown antigen specificity. Isolated RNA was reverse transcribed in full, so expressed TCRB transcripts were sequenced. TCRdb's table, derived via immunoSEQ multiplex PCR, lists solely in-frame clones and lacks some. The sample consists of roughly 260,000 clones, around 21% of them appearing once. The sequenced material came from naive CD4+ T cells from blood. These receptor sequences come from a woman aged 40 to 50 with type 1 diabetes.

This chain connects TRBV4-3 to TRBJ2-4; TRBD2 is a possible D gene (6 bases). The length of the CDR3 is 17 residues. Trimming pared 3 bases from V and 8 bases from J, leaving 23 bases between. Germline V gene sequence: CDR1 LGHNA, CDR2 YSLEER. The CDR3 loop reads CASSQYRGGVAGDIQYF. The DNA for the CDR3 is TGCGCCAGCAGCCAGTACCGCGGCGGGGTCGCGGGTGACATTCAGTACTTC.

The chain is built from TRBV5-4 and TRBJ2-1, with a possible D match to TRBD1 (6 bases). The CDR3 spans 16 residues. The V end lost 0 bases, the J end lost 3 bases, and 13 bases lay between the germline ends. Germline V CDR1 and CDR2: SGHNT, YYREEE (reference sequence). CDR3 sequence (DNA): TGTGCCAGCAGCTTGGGGGGGACACTCGACTACAATGAGCAGTTCTTC. It encodes CASSLGGTLDYNEQFF.

This clone was detected only a few times. V and J are TRBV7-2 and TRBJ1-1; perhaps TRBD1 as D (5 bases). This CDR3 comprises 14 residues. CDR1 is SGHTA and CDR2 is FQGNSA in the germline V gene. V dropped 5 bases and J dropped 4 bases, with 14 bases sitting between them. The CDR3 spells CASSLFQGGTEAFF. DNA for the CDR3: TGTGCCAGCAGCCTCTTTCAGGGCGGCACTGAAGCTTTCTTT.

V usage is TRBV29-1 and J usage is TRBJ2-5; the D gene is possibly TRBD1 (5 bases). This CDR3 is built from 13 residues. Germline V gene lookup returns CDR1 SQVTM and CDR2 ANQGSEA. The CDR3 region has the DNA TGCAGTGCTAGGGCAGGGTCGGGAGAGACCCAGTACTTC. Translation gives CSARAGSGETQYF.

V usage is TRBV28 and J usage is TRBJ2-1; 12 positions match TRBD2. The CDR3 loop spans 14 amino acids. V dropped 6 bases and J dropped 6; count of bases not matched to a gene: 3. CDR1 and CDR2 (germline): MDHEN, SYDVKM. The CDR3 protein is CASRTSGSLNEQFF. The CDR3 bases are TGTGCCAGCAGGACTAGCGGGAGTCTCAATGAGCAGTTCTTC.

The genes are TRBV30 and TRBJ1-2, with 7 bases lining up with TRBD1. The CDR3 loop spans 11 amino acids. CDR1 GTSNPN and CDR2 SVGIG come from the germline V gene (reference sequence). J lost 11 bases, V lost 5 bases, and 8 bases had no gene match. For the CDR3, the DNA is TGTGCCTGGGGTGACAGGGAGTTTTACACCTTC. Protein: CAWGDREFYTF.

This clone appeared a few times. The chain recombines TRBV19 with TRBJ2-7; D is perhaps TRBD1 (5 bases). The CDR3 extends over 15 amino acids. V was clipped by 7 bases and J by 1 base, with 17 bases between them. Germline CDR1 and CDR2: LNHDA and SQIVND (reference sequence). CDR3 nucleotides: TGTGCCAGTACCAGTGACGACAGCTTATCCTACGAGCAGTACTTC. The encoded protein is CASTSDDSLSYEQYF.

A few counts support this clone. The V call is TRBV25-1, the J call TRBJ1-1, with 12 nucleotides matching TRBD1. From germline, CDR1 is MGHDK and CDR2 SYGVNS. With 4 bases clipped from V and 4 bases from J, the junction kept 4 bases outside the gene matches. The CDR3 has 15 residues. CDR3 amino acids: CASSVGQGALTEAFF. CDR3 nucleotides: TGTGCCAGCAGTGTGGGACAGGGGGCTCTCACTGAAGCTTTCTTT.

This clone was counted only a few times. The chain joins TRBV5-1 to TRBJ1-6; D remains unclear. Between the trimmed V and J ends, which lost 0 bases and 7 bases, there was a span of 11 bases. Germline V gene sequence: CDR1 SGHRS, CDR2 YFSETQ. The CDR3 covers 15 residues. CDR3 bases: TGCGCCAGCAGCTTGGGGGGAACGGGGAATTCACCCCTCCACTTT. This sequence encodes CASSLGGTGNSPLHF.

This chain uses TRBV10-3 with TRBJ2-1; D not certain. Deletions cut 4 bases from V and 10 bases from J, with 14 bases between. Germline CDR1 ENHRY, CDR2 SYGVKD. The CDR3 has 13 amino acids. CDR3 amino acids: CAISGTWSEEQFF. In DNA, the CDR3 is TGTGCCATCAGTGGTACCTGGAGCGAAGAGCAGTTCTTC.

This clone appeared a few times. V is TRBV4-3 and J is TRBJ2-3; 9 bases line up with TRBD2. CDR3 length: 17 residues. Germline CDR1 reads LGHNA; CDR2 reads YSLEER. Losses at the gene ends were 0 bases for V and 4 bases for J; bases not matched to a gene: 8. The CDR3 nucleotides read TGCGCCAGCAGCCAAGATCCAAGGAGCGGGAGGCCAGATACGCAGTATTTT. Translating gives CASSQDPRSGRPDTQYF.

The V and J genes are TRBV5-1 and TRBJ2-3, with a weak D call TRBD1 (6 bases). The germline V and J ends were trimmed by 4 bases and 2 bases, with 11 bases remaining between them. The CDR3 totals 14 residues. Per germline, CDR1 SGHRS and CDR2 YFSETQ. CDR3 in amino acids: CASSPGQHTDTQYF. CDR3 nucleotide sequence: TGCGCCAGCAGCCCGGGACAACACACAGATACGCAGTATTTT. Combining the CDR3 with reference TRBV5-1 and TRBJ2-3 gives the whole variable domain KAGVTQTPRYLIKTRGQQVTLSCSPISGHRSVSWYQQTPGQGLQFLFEYFSETQRNKGNFPGRFSGRQFSNSRSEMNVSTLELGDSALYLCASSPGQHTDTQYFGPGTRLTVL.

The chain recombines TRBV29-1 with TRBJ1-4; D may be TRBD1 (6 bases). The CDR3 runs to 12 residues. V lost 4 bases to trimming and J lost 7 bases, with 10 bases between them. Germline CDR1 SQVTM, CDR2 ANQGSEA. The CDR3 loop is CSVGQVSEKLFF. The CDR3 nucleotides read TGCAGCGTTGGACAGGTCTCTGAAAAACTGTTTTTT.

This chain's CDR3 is CASSPGLSNQPQHF. The CDR3 DNA sequence: TGTGCCAGCAGCCCGGGACTAAGCAATCAGCCCCAGCATTTT. The V call is TRBV7-2, the J call TRBJ1-5; a possible D gene is TRBD1 (5 bases). Trimming took 5 bases from V and 1 from J, leaving 9 bases between them. The CDR3 covers 14 residues. Germline-derived CDR1 and CDR2 are SGHTA and FQGNSA.

The rearrangement uses TRBV6-1 and TRBJ2-1; 12 nucleotides line up with TRBD2. The germline V gene has CDR1 MNHNS and CDR2 SASEGT. The junction had 6 bases not matched to a gene; V was cut back by 3 bases and J by 9 bases. This CDR3 is built from 15 residues. CDR3 in amino acids: CASSDILAGGSEQFF. The CDR3 DNA sequence: TGTGCCAGCAGTGATATCCTAGCGGGAGGGAGTGAGCAGTTCTTC.

The chain couples TRBV9 to TRBJ2-1; 8 bases align to TRBD2. Looked up from germline, CDR1 is SGDLS and CDR2 is YYNGEE. The length of the CDR3 is 16 residues. Trimming took 0 bases from V and 8 from J; bases not matched to a gene: 10. The CDR3 DNA follows: TGTGCCAGCAGCGTAGTGGGGACTAGTGCCTTCGATGAGCAGTTCTTC. It is translated as CASSVVGTSAFDEQFF.

Only a few counts were recorded for this clone. CDR3 sequence: CASTRAGMQYF. Here the CDR3 DNA reads TGTGCCAGCACCCGGGCGGGGATGCAGTACTTC. The V call is TRBV7-9, the J call TRBJ2-7; tentative D call: TRBD2 (6 bases). V was cut by 7 bases and J by 9 bases, with 13 bases left in between. The length of the CDR3 is 11 residues. Looked up from germline, CDR1 is SEHNR and CDR2 is FQNEAQ (reference sequence).

This clone was observed a handful of times. V gene TRBV5-4 combines with J gene TRBJ2-5; 7 bases are a match to TRBD1. Germline CDR1 SGHNT, CDR2 YYREEE (reference sequence). The CDR3 spans 14 residues. The junction had 5 bases not matched to a gene; V was cut back by 4 bases and J by 2 bases. CDR3 amino acids: CASSDGTVQETQYF. CDR3 sequence (DNA): TGTGCCAGCAGCGACGGGACAGTACAAGAGACCCAGTACTTC.

A few counts support this clone. The V and J genes are TRBV7-3 and TRBJ1-2; 10 positions agree with TRBD1. CDR1 SGHTA and CDR2 FQGTGA come from the germline V gene. The CDR3 length is 14 residues. J lost 11 bases, V lost 3 bases, and 9 bases had no gene match. The CDR3 region is CASSFAGTGAEYTF. In DNA, the CDR3 is TGTGCCAGCAGCTTCGCCGGGACAGGGGCGGAGTACACCTTC.

This clone appeared a few times. J is TRBJ2-2 and V is TRBV29-1, with 8 bases identical to TRBD2. Germline CDR1 reads SQVTM; CDR2 reads ANQGSEA. Unmatched junction bases numbered 8, after V lost 3 bases and J lost 5 bases. CDR3 size: 15 residues. The chain's CDR3 is CSVEAGAGGTGELFF. CDR3 sequence (DNA): TGCAGCGTTGAGGCCGGGGCGGGAGGAACCGGGGAGCTGTTTTTT.

This clone turned up a few times. In DNA, the CDR3 is TGTGCCAGCAGCTTAGCGGGGGTCGGGTCCGGGGAGCTGTTTTTT. Protein product: CASSLAGVGSGELFF. The V gene is TRBV7-3, the J gene TRBJ2-2, with 7 bases aligning to TRBD2. Germline V gives CDR1 SGHTA, CDR2 FQGTGA. V lost 2 bases to trimming and J lost 6 bases; unmatched junction nucleotides: 6. The CDR3 extends over 15 amino acids.

The J gene is TRBJ2-5, the V gene TRBV5-4; D may be TRBD2 (5 bases). This CDR3 has 18 residues. From germline, CDR1 is SGHNT and CDR2 YYREEE (reference sequence). Trimming took 1 base from V and 2 from J, leaving 21 bases between them. The CDR3 is CASSLPSGRTSPQETQYF. CDR3 DNA sequence: TGTGCCAGCAGCTTGCCATCCGGCCGGACTTCTCCACAAGAGACCCAGTACTTC.

As to this clone: The sample holds other DNA sequences that translate to the same CDR3. The chain employs TRBV29-1 and TRBJ2-7; possibly TRBD1 for D (6 bases). The CDR3 sequence is 12 residues long. CDR1 is SQVTM and CDR2 is ANQGSEA in the germline V gene. Trimming removed 4 bases from V and 2 bases from J, with 9 bases in between. The CDR3 coding sequence is TGCAGCGTTGGTCAGGGGACCTACGAGCAGTACTTC. It specifies CSVGQGTYEQYF.

The chain employs TRBV7-9 and TRBJ2-3; unclear D gene. Germline-derived CDR1 and CDR2 are SEHNR and FQNEAQ (reference sequence). Trimming took 3 bases from V and 1 from J, leaving 11 bases between them. This CDR3 comprises 15 residues. The CDR3 DNA follows: TGTGCCAGCAGCTTCCGATCTAGTGGCACAGATACGCAGTATTTT. This sequence encodes CASSFRSSGTDTQYF.

J is TRBJ2-7 and V is TRBV28; TRBD1 is a possible D gene (5 bases). The CDR3 is made up of 13 amino acids. Trimming removed 3 bases from V and 4 bases from J, with 10 bases in between. Germline-derived CDR1 and CDR2 are MDHEN and SYDVKM. As DNA, the CDR3 is TGTGCCAGCAGTTTGGGGCCGCTATACGAGCAGTACTTC. Encoded protein: CASSLGPLYEQYF.

The chain recombines TRBV2 with TRBJ1-2; the D gene is possibly TRBD1 (6 bases). Trimming took 7 bases from V and 1 from J, leaving 13 bases between them. The CDR3 is made up of 14 amino acids. Germline CDR1 and CDR2: SNHLY and FYNNEI. The CDR3 nucleotides read TGTGCCAGCAAGAGAACAGGGATTAACTATGGCTACACCTTC. This translates into CASKRTGINYGYTF. Drawing the rest from reference TRBV2 and TRBJ1-2, the complete variable domain is EPEVTQTPSHQVTQMGQEVILRCVPISNHLYFYWYRQILGQKVEFLVSFYNNEISEKSEIFDDQFSVERPDGSNFTLKIRSTKLEDSAMYFCASKRTGINYGYTFGSGTRLTVV.

The chain employs TRBV29-1 and TRBJ2-1, with 13 bases that match TRBD2. Trimming at V came to 5 bases and at J to 6 bases, leaving 1 base not matched to a gene. Germline values: CDR1 SQVTM, CDR2 ANQGSEA. The length of the CDR3 is 13 residues. The CDR3 protein is CSVRLAGGNEQFF. The CDR3 nucleotides are TGCAGCGTTCGACTAGCGGGAGGCAATGAGCAGTTCTTC.

The chain joins TRBV29-1 to TRBJ2-5; TRBD2 matches 10 bases. Germline V gene data show CDR1 as SQVTM and CDR2 as ANQGSEA. The CDR3 has 15 residues. The J segment lost 5 bases and the V segment lost 0 bases, leaving 6 bases of the junction unmatched. CDR3 sequence: CSVEDPLAGVETQYF. The DNA of the CDR3 is TGCAGCGTTGAAGATCCCCTAGCGGGAGTGGAGACCCAGTACTTC. The full variable domain, in which reference TRBV29-1 and TRBJ2-5 provide the parts outside the CDR3, is SAVISQKPSRDICQRGTSLTIQCQVDSQVTMMFWYRQQPGQSLTLIATANQGSEATYESGFVIDKFPISRPNLTFSTLTVSNMSPEDSSIYLCSVEDPLAGVETQYFGPGTRLLVL.

Regarding this clone: The sample contains more than one DNA sequence encoding this CDR3. The chain has TRBV7-2 and TRBJ2-3; TRBD2 matches 16 bases. The ends lost 3 bases at V and 6 bases at J; junction bases unmatched: 0. This CDR3 has 15 amino acids. Germline CDR1 and CDR2: SGHTA and FQGNSA. In nucleotides, the CDR3 is TGTGCCAGCAGCTTGGGACTAGCGGGAGGGGATACGCAGTATTTT. Translation: CASSLGLAGGDTQYF.

This clone was seen a few times. The V call is TRBV4-2, the J call TRBJ2-7; D is possibly TRBD1 (6 bases). The CDR3 length is 16 residues. Germline CDR1 and CDR2: LGHNA and YNFKEQ. The V and J ends lost 0 bases and 4 bases respectively, with 16 bases between them. This CDR3 reads CASSQDRQGRRYEQYF. The CDR3 DNA sequence: TGTGCCAGCAGCCAAGATAGGCAGGGGAGAAGGTACGAGCAGTACTTC.